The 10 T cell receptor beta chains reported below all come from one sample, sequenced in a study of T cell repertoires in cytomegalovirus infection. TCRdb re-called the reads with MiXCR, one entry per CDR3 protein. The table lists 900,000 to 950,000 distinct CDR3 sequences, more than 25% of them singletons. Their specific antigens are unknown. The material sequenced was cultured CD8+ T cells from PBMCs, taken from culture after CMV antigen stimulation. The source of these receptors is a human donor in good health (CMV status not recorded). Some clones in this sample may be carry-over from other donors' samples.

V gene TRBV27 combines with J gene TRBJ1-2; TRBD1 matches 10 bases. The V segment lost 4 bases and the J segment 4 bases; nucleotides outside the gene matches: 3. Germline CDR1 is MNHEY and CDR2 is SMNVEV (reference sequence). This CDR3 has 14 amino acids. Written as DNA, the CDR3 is TGTGCCAGCAGTTGGACAGGGGGTGTCTATGGCTACACCTTC. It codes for CASSWTGGVYGYTF.

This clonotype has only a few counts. CDR3 amino acids: CASSPWGQGNTEAFF. CDR3 sequence (DNA): TGTGCCAGCAGCCCGTGGGGACAGGGTAACACTGAAGCTTTCTTT. This chain links TRBV5-4 with TRBJ1-1; 9 positions match TRBD1. The junction had 6 bases not matched to a gene; V was cut back by 4 bases and J by 2 bases. The CDR3 has 15 amino acids. CDR1 is SGHNT and CDR2 is YYREEE in the germline V gene (reference sequence).

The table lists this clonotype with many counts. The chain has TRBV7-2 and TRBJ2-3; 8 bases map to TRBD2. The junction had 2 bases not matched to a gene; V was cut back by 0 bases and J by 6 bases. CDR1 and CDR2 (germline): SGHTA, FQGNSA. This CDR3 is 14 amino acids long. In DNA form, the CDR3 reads TGTGCCAGCAGCTTAGCAGCGGGGGAGGATACGCAGTATTTT. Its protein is CASSLAAGEDTQYF.

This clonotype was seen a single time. CDR3 sequence: CASSYSLAAGEQYV. The CDR3 DNA reads TGTGCCAGCAGTTACTCCCTAGCCGCGGGGGAGCAGTACGTC. The rearrangement joins TRBV6-2 or TRBV6-3 to TRBJ2-7; D is possibly TRBD2 (6 bases). CDR1 and CDR2 from the germline V gene are MNHEY and SVGEGT. The CDR3 totals 14 residues. V was shortened by 0 bases and J by 7 bases, with 13 bases between the two germline ends.

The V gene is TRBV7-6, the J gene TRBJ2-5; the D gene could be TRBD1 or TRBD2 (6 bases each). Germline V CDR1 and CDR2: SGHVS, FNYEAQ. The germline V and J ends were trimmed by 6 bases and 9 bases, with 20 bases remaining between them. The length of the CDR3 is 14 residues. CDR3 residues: CASRLNRVGEAQYF. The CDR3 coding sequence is TGTGCCAGCAGGCTTAACAGGGTCGGGGAGGCCCAGTACTTC.

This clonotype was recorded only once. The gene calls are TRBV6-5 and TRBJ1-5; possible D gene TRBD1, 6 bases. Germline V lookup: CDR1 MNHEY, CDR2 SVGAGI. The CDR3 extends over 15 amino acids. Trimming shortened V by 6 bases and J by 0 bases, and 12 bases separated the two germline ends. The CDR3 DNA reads TGTGCCAGCAGAGACAGGCAGGTTAGCAATCAGCCCCAGCATTTT. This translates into CASRDRQVSNQPQHF.

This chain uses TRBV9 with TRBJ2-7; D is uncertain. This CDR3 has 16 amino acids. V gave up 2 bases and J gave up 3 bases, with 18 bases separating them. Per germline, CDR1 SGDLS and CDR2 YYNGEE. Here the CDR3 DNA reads TGTGCCAGCAGCGTCCCCCCTCGAGGATCGATCTACGAGCAGTACTTC. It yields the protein CASSVPPRGSIYEQYF.

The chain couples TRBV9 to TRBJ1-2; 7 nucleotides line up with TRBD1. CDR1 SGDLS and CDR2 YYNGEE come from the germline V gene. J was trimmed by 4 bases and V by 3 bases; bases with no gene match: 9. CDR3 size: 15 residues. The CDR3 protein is CASSDSIGTVYGYTF. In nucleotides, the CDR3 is TGTGCCAGCAGCGATTCCATTGGGACAGTCTATGGCTACACCTTC.

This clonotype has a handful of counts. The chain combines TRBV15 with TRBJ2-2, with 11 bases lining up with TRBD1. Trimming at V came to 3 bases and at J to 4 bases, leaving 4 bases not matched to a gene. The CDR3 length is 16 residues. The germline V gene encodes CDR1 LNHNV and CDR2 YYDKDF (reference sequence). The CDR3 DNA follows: TGTGCCACCAGCAGCCGGGACAGGGGGTTCACCGGGGAGCTGTTTTTT. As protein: CATSSRDRGFTGELFF.

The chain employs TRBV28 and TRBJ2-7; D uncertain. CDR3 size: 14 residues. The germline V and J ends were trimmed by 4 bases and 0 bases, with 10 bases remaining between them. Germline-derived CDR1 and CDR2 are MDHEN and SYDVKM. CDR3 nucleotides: TGTGCCAGCAGTTATTCCGGGTTCTCCTACGAGCAGTACGTC. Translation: CASSYSGFSYEQYV.